This T cell receptor (beta chain) was documented in a study of blood T cell repertoires in COVID-19. Study at large: The study drew acute and convalescent COVID-19 samples from the United States, Italy and Spain. PBMCs, B-cell-depleted T cells, or T cells were the source of the cDNA or gDNA that made up the material.

From germline, CDR1 is SGHDT and CDR2 YYEEEE. The CDR3 is 12 residues long. Trimming removed 0 bases from V and 7 bases from J, with 5 bases in between. Only a few counts were recorded for this clone. Authors' analysis steps: How many nucleated cells were present was estimated from reference gene primer amplification. Profiled with immunoSEQ multiplex PCR; TCRdb holds only in-frame clones, not every one. V, J and clone size reflect that table, while D and trimming were determined from the DNA. The table has tens of thousands of clones, around 76% seen once. Sequencing was carried out using peripheral blood. The V call is TRBV5-6, the J call TRBJ2-1; D ambiguous. The TCR sequence derives from a woman aged 60-75 years with acute or convalescent COVID-19. CDR3 loop: CASSLVVNEQFF. For the CDR3, the DNA is TGTGCCAGCAGCTTGGTCGTTAATGAGCAGTTCTTC. The complete variable domain, with remaining parts taken from reference TRBV5-6 and TRBJ2-1, reads DAGVTQSPTHLIKTRGQQVTLRCSPKSGHDTVSWYQQALGQGPQFIFQYYEEEERQRGNFPDRFSGHQFPNYSSELNVNALLLGDSALYLCASSLVVNEQFFGPGTRLTVL.